The entry below describes one TCR beta chain. This entry belongs to a study of T cell changes during pregnancy in multiple sclerosis. Assay used: immunoSEQ multiplex PCR; TCRdb lists only in-frame clones, some missing. The profile shows more than 55,000 clones, 90% of them singletons. The V gene lost 5 bases and the J gene lost 0 bases, with 10 bases spanning the gap. The CDR3 runs 14 residues. Germline CDR1 is MGHDK and CDR2 is SYGVNS. The chain uses TRBV25-1 and TRBJ1-1; D is ambiguous. This TCR was sampled from a female donor in good health, enrolled as a control in a pregnancy study. The specimen comprised peripheral blood, sampled in the first trimester of pregnancy. CDR3 sequence: CASSLLEVNTEAFF. CDR3 coding DNA: TGTGCCAGCAGTCTGTTGGAGGTGAACACTGAAGCTTTCTTT.